This TCR beta chain was identified in a study of regulatory T cells in long-lasting Graves disease. Study information: Antithyroid drugs had been taken by newly diagnosed Graves' patients for under 3 months. Study observations and caveats: Persistent Graves' disease cases displayed lower TCR diversity than newly diagnosed ones.

This clonotype was recorded at least ten times. Its antigen is currently unknown. The CDR3 sequence is 16 residues long. Trimming pared 0 bases from V and 5 bases from J, leaving 15 bases between. Looked up from germline, CDR1 is MNHEY and CDR2 is SVGEGT. Construction of the TCR beta libraries employed iRepertoire HTBI primers in conjunction with Arm-PCR of CDR3 regions. In the original processing: Roughly 65 TRBV and approximately 13 TRBJ segments were identified across samples. TCRdb called the multiplex PCR reads again in MiXCR, with one record for every CDR3 protein. For this entry, the V and J calls and clone size follow TCRdb and not the study's own pipeline. The repertoire has roughly 420,000 distinct CDR3 sequences, 16% of them found once; the top ten carry approximately 22%. The time point here: newly diagnosed GD, antithyroid drugs for less than 3 months. The TCR library was made from RNA that had been extracted from PBMCs in TRIzol.

These data were also reused for a study on T cells in Graves' hyperthyroidism and ophthalmopathy. That work contributes: With the HTBI primer set, the TCR CDR3 went through a first round of RT-PCR.

The specimen was peripheral blood mononuclear cells (PBMCs), collected at new diagnosis, from a patient treated with antithyroid drugs. V usage is TRBV6-2 or TRBV6-3 and J usage is TRBJ2-3; D perhaps matches TRBD1 (6 bases). The receptor's source is a woman aged 18-30 years with Graves disease. CDR3 in DNA: TGTGCCAGCAGTTACTCCGTCCAGGGGACGGTAGATACGCAGTATTTT. Translating gives CASSYSVQGTVDTQYF.